This is a list of T cell receptor beta chains from one sample in a study of neurological immune-mediated disorders. TCRdb re-called the 5' RACE reads through MiXCR, storing one row per CDR3 protein. The data contain 35,000 to 40,000 distinct CDR3 sequences, roughly 7% of them singletons. The material sequenced was PBMCs. The origin of the receptors is a woman between 35 and 50 years old in good health. Both conserved end residues are part of each CDR3. Each record gives: D gene, clone size, V gene, J gene, CDR3 protein, CDR3 DNA. A D gene is named only where the DNA matches it firmly. Clone size is shown for a subset of rows, as once, few, many or a class of expanded clone.

TRBD2,many,TRBV12-3/TRBV12-4,TRBJ2-5,CASSFSTSGDWKTQYF,TGTGCCAGCAGCTTCTCTACTAGCGGGGATTGGAAGACCCAGTACTTC
TRBD1,many,TRBV20-1,TRBJ2-7,CSAQHPRDSLYEQYF,TGCAGTGCTCAGCATCCCCGGGACAGTCTCTACGAGCAGTACTTC
NA,many,TRBV7-9,TRBJ2-2,CASSADISTGELFF,TGTGCCAGCAGCGCGGACATCTCCACCGGGGAGCTGTTTTTT
NA,many,TRBV5-1,TRBJ2-1,CASSLTPQLSEQFF,TGCGCCAGCAGCTTGACGCCCCAATTGTCGGAGCAGTTCTTC
NA,many,TRBV5-1,TRBJ2-2,CASRAEGTGELFF,TGCGCCAGCCGTGCTGAGGGGACCGGGGAGCTGTTTTTT
NA,many,TRBV3-1,TRBJ2-1,CASGPRLIAWGNEQFF,TGTGCCAGCGGTCCACGATTAATAGCATGGGGCAATGAGCAGTTCTTC
NA,many,TRBV4-2,TRBJ1-6,CASSQGNRSPLHF,TGTGCCAGCAGCCAAGGGAATAGGTCACCCCTCCACTTT
NA,many,TRBV5-1,TRBJ2-2,CASSFTDPTGELFF,TGCGCCAGCAGCTTTACCGACCCCACCGGGGAGCTGTTTTTT
NA,NA,TRBV12-3/TRBV12-4,TRBJ2-7,CASYARTGSYEQYF,TGTGCCAGCTACGCAAGGACGGGCTCCTACGAGCAGTACTTC
TRBD1,many,TRBV7-6,TRBJ2-2,CASSRDRGTGELFF,TGTGCCAGCAGCCGGGACAGGGGAACCGGGGAGCTGTTTTTT
TRBD2,many,TRBV28,TRBJ2-5,CASSKRESGETQYF,TGTGCCAGCAGTAAGCGGGAGTCGGGGGAGACCCAGTACTTC
NA,many,TRBV10-3,TRBJ1-2,CAISREGNYGYTF,TGTGCCATCAGCAGGGAGGGAAACTATGGCTACACCTTC
TRBD2,NA,TRBV9,TRBJ2-5,CASSVSGGNARETQYF,TGTGCCAGCAGCGTTTCCGGGGGGAATGCGAGGGAGACCCAGTACTTC
TRBD2,many,TRBV5-1,TRBJ2-3,CASSLGLAGIIEIDTQYF,TGCGCCAGCAGCTTGGGACTAGCGGGGATTATTGAAATTGATACGCAGTATTTT
NA,few,TRBV4-2,TRBJ1-5,CASSLSNQPQHF,TGTGCCAGCAGCCTGTCTAATCAGCCCCAGCATTTT
NA,many,TRBV7-3,TRBJ2-1,CASSSGTDYNEQFF,TGTGCCAGCAGCTCCGGGACGGATTACAATGAGCAGTTCTTC
NA,many,TRBV4-3,TRBJ2-1,CASSQEGWNEQFF,TGCGCCAGCAGCCAAGAAGGGTGGAATGAGCAGTTCTTC
NA,many,TRBV11-1,TRBJ2-7,CASSPRQGSYEQYF,TGTGCCAGCAGCCCGAGGCAGGGTTCCTACGAGCAGTACTTC
TRBD1,many,TRBV6-5,TRBJ2-1,CASRRDRYNEQFF,TGTGCCAGCAGACGGGACAGATACAATGAGCAGTTCTTC
TRBD2,many,TRBV7-3,TRBJ2-1,CASSPGLAGYEQFF,TGTGCCAGCAGCCCCGGACTAGCGGGATATGAGCAGTTCTTC
NA,many,TRBV28,TRBJ1-6,CASSLGRNNSPLHF,TGTGCCAGCAGTTTAGGCAGAAATAATTCACCCCTCCACTTT
NA,many,TRBV27,TRBJ1-6,CASSLVGENSPLHF,TGTGCCAGCAGTTTAGTGGGGGAAAATTCACCCCTCCACTTT
NA,many,TRBV28,TRBJ2-7,CASSLVLDSSEWAYEQYF,TGTGCCAGCAGTTTAGTGTTGGACAGCTCGGAGTGGGCCTACGAGCAGTACTTC
NA,many,TRBV28,TRBJ1-1,CASRPSRGGVGEAFF,TGTGCCAGCAGGCCGTCTCGGGGAGGGGTTGGTGAAGCTTTCTTT
TRBD1,many,TRBV29-1,TRBJ1-1,CSVRTGGTTEAFF,TGCAGCGTCAGAACAGGGGGGACCACTGAAGCTTTCTTT
TRBD1,many,TRBV20-1,TRBJ1-1,CSARPTGGFTEAFF,TGCAGTGCTCGCCCGACAGGGGGCTTCACTGAAGCTTTCTTT
TRBD1,medium-sized,TRBV12-3/TRBV12-4,TRBJ1-1,CASTRPGQGNTEAFF,TGTGCCAGCACCCGCCCGGGACAGGGGAACACTGAAGCTTTCTTT
NA,many,TRBV15,TRBJ2-6,CATSVGLYSGANVLTF,TGTGCCACCAGCGTAGGTTTGTACTCTGGGGCCAACGTCCTGACTTTC
NA,many,TRBV18,TRBJ2-7,CASSTAPTGVEQYF,TGTGCCAGCTCAACGGCCCCAACGGGGGTCGAGCAGTACTTC
TRBD2,many,TRBV20-1,TRBJ2-1,CSATSGPPYNEQFF,TGCAGTGCGACTAGCGGGCCCCCCTACAATGAGCAGTTCTTC
NA,many,TRBV7-2,TRBJ2-5,CASSFARSNAQYF,TGTGCCAGCAGCTTTGCTAGAAGTAACGCCCAGTACTTC
NA,many,TRBV5-1,TRBJ1-5,CASSLGGPNQPQHF,TGCGCCAGCAGCTTGGGGGGGCCCAATCAGCCCCAGCATTTT
NA,many,TRBV29-1,TRBJ1-2,CSVDPANYGYTF,TGCAGCGTCGATCCTGCTAACTATGGCTACACCTTC
TRBD1,NA,TRBV7-6,TRBJ1-5,CASSSRTGGAKTQHF,TGTGCCAGCAGCTCTCGGACAGGGGGCGCGAAGACCCAGCATTTT
TRBD2,many,TRBV4-1,TRBJ2-1,CASSQEGLAGRDEQFF,TGCGCCAGCAGCCAAGAAGGACTAGCGGGAAGGGATGAGCAGTTCTTC
TRBD1,many,TRBV20-1,TRBJ1-6,CSASYGQGDSSPLHF,TGCAGTGCTAGTTATGGACAGGGTGATTCTTCACCCCTCCACTTT
TRBD2,many,TRBV29-1,TRBJ2-3,CSWAGDTDTQYF,TGCAGCTGGGCGGGAGATACAGATACGCAGTATTTT
TRBD2,many,TRBV5-1,TRBJ2-1,CASSLGRASGSWVDEQFF,TGCGCCAGCAGCTTGGGACGGGCTAGCGGGTCCTGGGTCGATGAGCAGTTCTTC
NA,many,TRBV5-1,TRBJ1-1,CASSLGAMNTEAFF,TGCGCCAGCAGCTTGGGTGCCATGAACACTGAAGCTTTCTTT
TRBD1,many,TRBV20-1,TRBJ1-2,CSARDILTGGGYGYTF,TGCAGTGCTAGAGATATCCTAACAGGGGGAGGCTATGGCTACACCTTC